This T cell receptor (beta chain) was captured by sequencing in a study of CD8 T cells in ankylosing spondylitis. Quantitative molecular-barcoded 5'-RACE generated the TCR beta libraries. In TCRdb, the 5' RACE reads were re-called with MiXCR into one record per CDR3 protein. The sample holds about 500,000 distinct CDR3 sequences, roughly 13% seen once. Study-level points and caveats: From matched ankylosing spondylitis synovial fluid, disease-linked clones were reportedly recovered at significantly enriched levels. Clones linked to disease, bearing a CD8+ phenotype, were relatively rare in peripheral blood. Previously reported in reactive arthritis synovial fluid and blood were some of the motif variants. What appeared characteristic of ankylosing spondylitis blood was a TCR beta motif of several highly homologous variants.

V gave up 4 bases and J gave up 0 bases; unmatched junction bases: 11. This CDR3 region has 19 residues. CDR1 is SGHRS and CDR2 is YFSETQ in the germline V gene. As concerns this clonotype: Its antigen is currently unknown.

This sequence joins TRBV5-1 and TRBJ2-2; 11 nucleotides agree with TRBD2. The source material was blood, either unsorted or a sorted T cell fraction (not recorded which). The source is a male donor with ankylosing spondylitis. CDR3 DNA: TGCGCCAGCAGCCTCCGTGGACTAGCGGGTCCCGCGAACACCGGGGAGCTGTTTTTT. It specifies CASSLRGLAGPANTGELFF.